This T cell receptor (beta chain) emerged from a study of vaccination effects on CD4 cells after COVID-19. Unmatched junction bases numbered 11, after V lost 4 bases and J lost 5 bases. Germline-derived CDR1 and CDR2 are LNHDA and SQIVND (reference sequence). The CDR3 sequence is 17 residues long. Using immunoSEQ multiplex PCR, the repertoire was profiled, and TCRdb retains in-frame clones only, with some absent. The top ten hold over 4.5% of the sample, which has 70,000 or so clones, more than 65% seen once. Antigen-specific CD4+ T cell clonotypes were called by their expansion after viral peptide-pool culture in ViraFEST. On roughly day 10 of culture, CD4+ T cells were separated out. PCR showed that the person got SARS-CoV-2 infection at some point between March and December 2020. Negative control culture was done with an HIV-1 Nef peptide pool. A half-medium replacement with IL-2 medium was carried out on days 3 and 7.

About this clone itself: Its target is unknown.

The sequences come from CD4+ T cells from PBMCs cultured with HIV peptides, collected before COVID-19 vaccination. Subset denoted: HIV-1 Nef peptide pool negative control/reference culture. The receptor comes from a human donor who had a prior SARS-CoV-2 infection. V is TRBV19 and J is TRBJ2-5; 12 bases agree with TRBD1. In DNA, the CDR3 is TGTGCCAGTAGTAAGAGCCCGGGACAGGGGGCTTCGGAGACCCAGTACTTC. Its protein is CASSKSPGQGASETQYF.